The 7 T cell receptor beta chains in this list originate from one sample, sequenced in a study of cytomegalovirus exposure and HLA in healthy donors. The PCR contained 60 Vbeta and 13 Jbeta primers. Only in-frame clones appear in the TCRdb table, and some are missing; sequencing was by immunoSEQ multiplex PCR. The sample gives about 120,000 clones, under 90% of which show up once; about 3.7% is in the top ten. The sequenced sample was PBMCs. These receptors were taken from a middle-aged woman in good health and CMV-seropositive.

The chain's CDR3 is CASSLGAGGANEQYF. Here the CDR3 DNA reads TGTGCCAGCAGCTTAGGGGCGGGAGGTGCCAACGAGCAGTACTTC. The V and J genes are TRBV7-2 and TRBJ2-7; 8 nucleotides match TRBD2. Germline V CDR1 and CDR2: SGHTA, FQGNSA. V dropped 1 base and J dropped 5; count of bases not matched to a gene: 7. The CDR3 consists of 15 residues.

The V gene is TRBV30, the J gene TRBJ1-1; D is perhaps TRBD1 (5 bases). With 4 bases removed from V and 4 bases from J, the gap between germline ends came to 10 bases. This CDR3 spans 12 amino acids. Germline assignment: CDR1 GTSNPN and CDR2 SVGIG (reference sequence). CDR3 bases: TGTGCCTGGACCGCTAGGGGCACTGAAGCTTTCTTT. It specifies CAWTARGTEAFF.

The CDR3 here is CAISDGQGIGTEAFF. The CDR3 DNA is TGTGCCATCAGTGATGGACAGGGAATTGGGACTGAAGCTTTCTTT. The rearrangement links TRBV10-3 to TRBJ1-1; 8 nucleotides agree with TRBD1. CDR3 length: 15 residues. CDR1 ENHRY and CDR2 SYGVKD come from the germline V gene. After removal of 3 bases from V and 5 bases from J, the junction contained 8 bases not matched to a gene.

The J gene is TRBJ2-3, the V gene TRBV29-1; 7 nucleotides agree with TRBD1. The J segment lost 0 bases and the V segment lost 1 base, leaving 7 bases of the junction unmatched. The CDR3 has 16 residues. Germline CDR1 and CDR2: SQVTM and ANQGSEA. CDR3 residues: CSVEGIPGQSTDTQYF. As DNA, the CDR3 is TGCAGCGTTGAAGGCATACCGGGACAGAGCACAGATACGCAGTATTTT.

The chain employs TRBV27 and TRBJ1-4; D is possibly TRBD1 (5 bases). V lost 1 base and J lost 5, with 11 bases in between. The CDR3 covers 15 residues. The germline gives CDR1 MNHEY, CDR2 SMNVEV (reference sequence). The CDR3 DNA follows: TGTGCCAGCAGTTTATTGGGGCCGCCGAATGAAAAACTGTTTTTT. The encoded protein is CASSLLGPPNEKLFF. The full variable domain, in which reference TRBV27 and TRBJ1-4 provide the parts outside the CDR3, is EAQVTQNPRYLITVTGKKLTVTCSQNMNHEYMSWYRQDPGLGLRQIYYSMNVEVTDKGDVPEGYKVSRKEKRNFPLILESPSPNQTSLYFCASSLLGPPNEKLFFGSGTQLSVL.

A few counts support this clone. The chain recombines TRBV5-1 with TRBJ1-3; D not resolved. The CDR3 runs 14 residues. Germline V gene data show CDR1 as SGHRS and CDR2 as YFSETQ. V lost 0 bases and J 8 bases, leaving 12 bases between the germline ends. The CDR3 DNA is TGCGCCAGCAGCTTGGAAAACTACTCGGACACCATATATTTT. Translation gives CASSLENYSDTIYF.

V gene TRBV4-2 combines with J gene TRBJ2-3; D is unclear. CDR1 is LGHNA, CDR2 YNFKEQ, per germline. The CDR3 consists of 11 residues. V was trimmed by 5 bases and J by 7 bases, leaving 7 bases between them. The CDR3 sequence is CASSEQNTQYF. The CDR3 region has the DNA TGTGCCAGCAGCGAACAGAATACGCAGTATTTT.